Sequencing of this T cell receptor (beta chain) was carried out in a study of T cell repertoires in cytomegalovirus infection. Overall study findings and caveats: HLA-C-restricted CMV clonotypes gave the most frequent clonotype in two of eight donors.

TCRdb reprocessed the reads with MiXCR, giving one entry per CDR3 protein. The sample carries more than 20,000 distinct CDR3 sequences, about 42% recorded once. This CDR3 contains 16 residues. V shed 5 bases and J shed 0 bases, with 13 bases lying between them. Germline V gene data show CDR1 as MDHEN and CDR2 as SYDVKM. Concerning this clonotype: The target antigen is unknown.

This clonotype was sampled from a human donor in good health (CMV status not recorded). Some clones in this sample may be carry-over from other donors' samples. The chain combines TRBV28 with TRBJ1-4; D is perhaps TRBD1 (6 bases). The specimen comprised CD8+ T cells from cultured PBMCs, sampled from culture after CMV antigen stimulation. This chain's CDR3 is CASSPPGQSTNEKLFF. For the CDR3, the DNA is TGTGCCAGCAGTCCGCCCGGACAGTCAACTAATGAAAAACTGTTTTTT.